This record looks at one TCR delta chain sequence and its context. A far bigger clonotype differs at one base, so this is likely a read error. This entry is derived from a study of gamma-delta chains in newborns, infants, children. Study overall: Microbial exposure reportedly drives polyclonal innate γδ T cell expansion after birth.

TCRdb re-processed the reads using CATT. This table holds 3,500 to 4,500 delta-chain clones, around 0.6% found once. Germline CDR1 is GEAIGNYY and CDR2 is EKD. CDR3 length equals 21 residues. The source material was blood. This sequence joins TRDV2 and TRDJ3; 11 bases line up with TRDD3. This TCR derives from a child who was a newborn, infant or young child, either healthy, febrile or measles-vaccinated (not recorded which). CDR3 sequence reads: CACNTVLGDIKSSWDTRQMFF. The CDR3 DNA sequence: TGTGCCTGTAACACCGTACTGGGGGATATTAAGAGCTCCTGGGACACCCGACAGATGTTTTTC.